Presented here are 27 T cell receptor beta chains from one specimen sequenced in a study of STAT5B mutations in CD4+ large granular lymphocyte leukemia. This table comes from immunoSEQ multiplex PCR, and its TCRdb copy is limited to in-frame clones, with some not included. The sample contains 25,000 to 35,000 clones, around four fifths of which appear only once. Sequencing was done on a sample of CD4+ T cells from blood buffy coats. The source of these receptors is a human donor in good health.

The chain employs TRBV7-2 and TRBJ2-5; D may be TRBD1 or TRBD2 (5 bases each). This CDR3 comprises 18 residues. Trimming shortened V by 4 bases and J by 5 bases, and 26 bases separated the two germline ends. Germline values: CDR1 SGHTA, CDR2 FQGNSA. CDR3 in amino acids: CASSSPEGRTTSGETQYF. The CDR3 region has the DNA TGTGCCAGCAGCTCCCCAGAGGGGCGAACCACTTCGGGGGAGACCCAGTACTTC.

This chain links TRBV27 with TRBJ2-7; TRBD2 agrees at 7 bases. Germline V lookup: CDR1 MNHEY, CDR2 SMNVEV (reference sequence). This CDR3 spans 14 amino acids. The V and J ends lost 3 bases and 4 bases, in that order; junction bases with no gene match: 6. The CDR3 is CASSLASGAYEQYF. The CDR3 DNA sequence: TGTGCCAGCAGTTTGGCCAGCGGGGCTTACGAGCAGTACTTC.

This rearrangement joins TRBV15 to TRBJ2-5; no reliable D call. There are 13 residues in the CDR3. Looked up from germline, CDR1 is LNHNV and CDR2 is YYDKDF (reference sequence). The V end lost 3 bases, the J end lost 5 bases, and 10 bases lay between the germline ends. CDR3 in DNA: TGTGCCACCAGCAGTCGTTTGGAGGAGACCCAGTACTTC. It specifies CATSSRLEETQYF.

The chain is built from TRBV30 and TRBJ1-4; D is undetermined. V was cut by 5 bases and J by 7 bases, with 11 bases left in between. The germline gives CDR1 GTSNPN, CDR2 SVGIG (reference sequence). CDR3 length equals 12 residues. For the CDR3, the DNA is TGTGCCTGGGGCGTGCAATTTGAAAAACTGTTTTTT. Amino acids: CAWGVQFEKLFF. The full variable domain, completed using reference TRBV30 and TRBJ1-4, is SQTIHQWPATLVQPVGSPLSLECTVEGTSNPNLYWYRQAAGRGLQLLFYSVGIGQISSEVPQNLSASRPQDRQFILSSKKLLLSDSGFYLCAWGVQFEKLFFGSGTQLSVL.

The chain combines TRBV11-2 with TRBJ1-1; 7 positions agree with TRBD1. The V gene end was trimmed by 2 bases and the J gene end by 6 bases; junction bases not matched to a gene: 9. Germline CDR1 and CDR2: SGHAT and FQNNGV. This CDR3 has 15 amino acids. The CDR3 nucleotides read TGTGCCAGCAGCTTAAATCCAGGGGGGGGCTCTGAAGCTTTCTTT. It translates to CASSLNPGGGSEAFF.

J is TRBJ2-7 and V is TRBV5-1; no firm D call. This CDR3 comprises 13 residues. Between the trimmed V and J ends, which lost 2 bases and 0 bases, there was a span of 6 bases. Germline loops: CDR1 SGHRS, CDR2 YFSETQ. This CDR3 is CASSFDNSYEQYF. The CDR3 DNA follows: TGCGCCAGCAGCTTCGACAACTCCTACGAGCAGTACTTC.

This chain uses TRBV6-1 with TRBJ2-2, with no clear D. The CDR3 runs to 15 residues. Deletions cut 4 bases from V and 4 bases from J, with 13 bases between. Germline CDR1 is MNHNS and CDR2 is SASEGT. The CDR3: CASSGVTTGTGELFF. CDR3 in DNA: TGTGCCAGCAGTGGGGTCACGACGGGCACCGGGGAGCTGTTTTTT.

The chain combines TRBV11-3 with TRBJ2-7; D not resolved. Looked up from germline, CDR1 is SGHNT and CDR2 is YENEEA. CDR3 length equals 17 residues. The ends were cut back, 0 bases at V and 2 bases at J, with 17 bases in the middle. In DNA, the CDR3 is TGTGCCAGCAGCTTAGAATGGGTACTGTTTGGGGCCTACGAGCAGTACTTC. It translates to CASSLEWVLFGAYEQYF.

This CDR3 is CASSPFGSGDYNYGYTF. Here the CDR3 DNA reads TGTGCCAGCTCACCTTTCGGGTCGGGAGATTATAACTATGGCTACACCTTC. The V gene is TRBV18, the J gene TRBJ1-2; unclear D gene. Germline V lookup: CDR1 KGHSH, CDR2 LQKENI. The germline V and J ends were trimmed by 3 bases and 1 base, with 18 bases remaining between them. The CDR3 length is 17 residues.

This clone has just a few counts. The rearrangement uses TRBV9 and TRBJ2-3; 7 nucleotides line up with TRBD2. Trimming at V came to 3 bases and at J to 5 bases, leaving 21 bases not matched to a gene. The CDR3 extends over 19 amino acids. CDR1 and CDR2 from the germline V gene are SGDLS and YYNGEE. Here the CDR3 DNA reads TGTGCCAGCAGCGCACCCCGGACTAGGCTCGAGTTACCCAGAGATACGCAGTATTTT. Its protein is CASSAPRTRLELPRDTQYF. Using reference TRBV9 and TRBJ2-3 for the parts outside the CDR3, the full variable domain is DSGVTQTPKHLITATGQRVTLRCSPRSGDLSVYWYQQSLDQGLQFLIQYYNGEERAKGNILERFSAQQFPDLHSELNLSSLELGDSALYFCASSAPRTRLELPRDTQYFGPGTRLTVL.

The sample holds a few counts of this clone. V is TRBV7-3 and J is TRBJ2-7; 7 positions match TRBD1. J was trimmed by 9 bases and V by 5 bases; bases with no gene match: 16. Germline V gene sequence: CDR1 SGHTA, CDR2 FQGTGA. This CDR3 is 15 amino acids long. The chain's CDR3 is CASSLKTGQGWPQYF. CDR3 in DNA: TGTGCCAGCAGCCTTAAGACAGGGCAGGGATGGCCGCAGTACTTC.

The chain links TRBV5-1 to TRBJ2-7; D remains unclear. The germline V gene has CDR1 SGHRS and CDR2 YFSETQ. This CDR3 is 12 amino acids long. The V end was cut by 4 bases, the J end by 3 bases, with 8 bases between. The DNA of the CDR3 is TGCGCCAGCAGCGGGCGAGGCTACGAGCAGTACTTC. Translating it yields CASSGRGYEQYF. Full variable domain (outside the CDR3, taken from reference TRBV5-1 and TRBJ2-7): KAGVTQTPRYLIKTRGQQVTLSCSPISGHRSVSWYQQTPGQGLQFLFEYFSETQRNKGNFPGRFSGRQFSNSRSEMNVSTLELGDSALYLCASSGRGYEQYFGPGTRLTVT.

This clone was seen just once. The chain carries TRBV10-2 and TRBJ2-7, with 10 bases that match TRBD2. This CDR3 is 14 amino acids long. Trimming at V came to 6 bases and at J to 3 bases, leaving 5 bases not matched to a gene. Germline V gene lookup returns CDR1 WSHSY and CDR2 SAAADI. CDR3 DNA sequence: TGCGCCAGCAGCACTAGCGGGACCCTCTACGAGCAGTACTTC. Amino acids: CASSTSGTLYEQYF.

J is TRBJ2-7 and V is TRBV7-8; 8 nucleotides match TRBD1. The CDR3 is 16 residues long. The J segment lost 1 base and the V segment lost 4 bases, leaving 9 bases of the junction unmatched. The germline gives CDR1 SGHVS, CDR2 FQNEAQ. The CDR3 nucleotides read TGTGCCAGCAGCTCCGAGGCGACAGGGGTGTCCTACGAGCAGTACTTC. Its translation is CASSSEATGVSYEQYF.

The V gene is TRBV11-2, the J gene TRBJ2-1; 9 bases map to TRBD2. Looked up from germline, CDR1 is SGHAT and CDR2 is FQNNGV. V shed 6 bases, J shed 3 bases, and the junction held 3 bases outside the gene matches. This CDR3 is built from 14 residues. DNA of the CDR3: TGTGCCAGCAGTTTTAGCGGGAGCTACAATGAGCAGTTCTTC. Residues: CASSFSGSYNEQFF.

As regards this clone: Germline is not matched at one junction end, which may reflect a read error. The chain combines TRBV11-1 with TRBJ2-5, with 7 bases matching TRBD2. The CDR3 covers 14 residues. Germline CDR1 is SGHAT and CDR2 is FQDESV (reference sequence). CDR3 bases: TGTGCCAGCAGCGATACTAGCGACCAGGAGACCCAGTACTTC. This gives the protein CASSDTSDQETQYF.

V gene TRBV20-1 combines with J gene TRBJ2-3; unclear D gene. Germline lookup yields CDR1 DFQATT and CDR2 SNEGSKA (reference sequence). The CDR3 length is 10 residues. V lost 6 bases, J lost 3 bases, and 4 bases lay in between. CDR3 loop: CSAGTDTQYF. DNA of the CDR3: TGCAGTGCCGGTACAGATACGCAGTATTTT.

The chain carries TRBV6-6 and TRBJ2-1, with D perhaps matching TRBD1 (5 bases). V shed 5 bases and J shed 9 bases, with 11 bases lying between them. The CDR3 consists of 12 residues. CDR1 is MNHNY and CDR2 is SVGAGI in the germline V gene (reference sequence). The CDR3 region has the DNA TGTGCCAGCAGTCAAAGGGGTAGTGAGCAGTTCTTC. It yields the protein CASSQRGSEQFF.

This clone showed up just a few times. This chain uses TRBV5-1 with TRBJ1-1; D is possibly TRBD1 (5 bases). V was cut by 4 bases and J by 1 base, with 17 bases left in between. The CDR3 runs 16 residues. Germline-derived CDR1 and CDR2 are SGHRS and YFSETQ. CDR3 nucleotides: TGCGCCAGCAGCCCGGACCCTATAGGGGCGAACACTGAAGCTTTCTTT. Residues: CASSPDPIGANTEAFF.

V and J are TRBV21-1 and TRBJ2-7; TRBD2 is the table's D call and was not checked against the DNA. TRBV21-1 is classified as a pseudogene. CDR3 length: 17 amino acids. The CDR3 region is CASSKVSPRERRPLEYF. For the CDR3, the DNA is TGTGCCAGCAGCAAAGTTTCTCCGCGGGAGCGGCGGCCTCTAGAGTACTTC.

The chain combines TRBV10-2 with TRBJ2-4, with 10 positions matching TRBD2. V shed 2 bases, J shed 0 bases, and the junction held 7 bases outside the gene matches. Germline V lookup: CDR1 WSHSY, CDR2 SAAADI. The CDR3 is 18 residues long. The chain's CDR3 is CASSERLAGPLAKNIQYF. CDR3 nucleotides: TGCGCCAGCAGTGAGCGACTAGCGGGCCCACTAGCCAAAAACATTCAGTACTTC.

This clone was counted a single time. The rearrangement joins TRBV28 to TRBJ1-1; D is unclear. This CDR3 has 14 amino acids. The V end was cut by 7 bases, the J end by 2 bases, with 14 bases between. Germline V CDR1 and CDR2: MDHEN, SYDVKM. CDR3 sequence (DNA): TGTGCCAGCATCGGAGCCTCAGGTAACACTGAAGCTTTCTTT. Its translation is CASIGASGNTEAFF.

The chain uses TRBV30 and TRBJ2-7; TRBD1 matches at 11 bases. The junction had 2 bases not matched to a gene; V was cut back by 2 bases and J by 2 bases. Germline V lookup: CDR1 GTSNPN, CDR2 SVGIG (reference sequence). The CDR3 has 14 residues. CDR3: CAWSKGQGAYEQYF. The CDR3 nucleotides read TGTGCCTGGAGTAAGGGACAGGGGGCCTACGAGCAGTACTTC. Complete variable domain (other parts from reference TRBV30 and TRBJ2-7): SQTIHQWPATLVQPVGSPLSLECTVEGTSNPNLYWYRQAAGRGLQLLFYSVGIGQISSEVPQNLSASRPQDRQFILSSKKLLLSDSGFYLCAWSKGQGAYEQYFGPGTRLTVT.

The CDR3 DNA sequence: TGTGCCAGCAGCCTGTCACTCCGGATCCCCTCGGCAGATACGCAGTATTTT. Translating gives CASSLSLRIPSADTQYF. This rearrangement joins TRBV7-9 to TRBJ2-3; no clear D. Germline V lookup: CDR1 SEHNR, CDR2 FQNEAQ (reference sequence). Trimming removed 5 bases from V and 4 bases from J, with 22 bases in between. This CDR3 spans 17 amino acids.

The V gene is TRBV19, the J gene TRBJ1-2; tentatively, D is TRBD1 (6 bases). The ends were cut back, 4 bases at V and 2 bases at J, with 11 bases in the middle. From germline, CDR1 is LNHDA and CDR2 SQIVND (reference sequence). This CDR3 is built from 14 residues. CDR3 residues: CASSNQGQNYGYTF. CDR3 nucleotide sequence: TGTGCCAGTAGTAATCAGGGGCAGAACTATGGCTACACCTTC.

The chain carries TRBV18 and TRBJ1-2; D unclear. V lost 3 bases, J lost 8 bases, and 10 bases lay in between. The CDR3 extends over 12 amino acids. Germline V CDR1 and CDR2: KGHSH, LQKENI. CDR3 protein: CASSPPSGGYTF. CDR3 nucleotide sequence: TGTGCCAGCTCACCTCCGTCGGGGGGCTACACCTTC. The full variable domain, rest sourced from reference TRBV18 and TRBJ1-2, is NAGVMQNPRHLVRRRGQEARLRCSPMKGHSHVYWYRQLPEEGLKFMVYLQKENIIDESGMPKERFSAEFPKEGPSILRIQQVVRGDSAAYFCASSPPSGGYTFGSGTRLTVV.

The chain uses TRBV6-6 and TRBJ2-1; 11 positions agree with TRBD1. Germline lookup yields CDR1 MNHNY and CDR2 SVGAGI (reference sequence). With V trimmed by 2 bases and J by 6 bases, 0 bases remained unmatched. This CDR3 is built from 14 residues. CDR3 DNA sequence: TGTGCCAGCAGTTACGGACAGGGGGCCAATGAGCAGTTCTTC. Its protein product is CASSYGQGANEQFF.